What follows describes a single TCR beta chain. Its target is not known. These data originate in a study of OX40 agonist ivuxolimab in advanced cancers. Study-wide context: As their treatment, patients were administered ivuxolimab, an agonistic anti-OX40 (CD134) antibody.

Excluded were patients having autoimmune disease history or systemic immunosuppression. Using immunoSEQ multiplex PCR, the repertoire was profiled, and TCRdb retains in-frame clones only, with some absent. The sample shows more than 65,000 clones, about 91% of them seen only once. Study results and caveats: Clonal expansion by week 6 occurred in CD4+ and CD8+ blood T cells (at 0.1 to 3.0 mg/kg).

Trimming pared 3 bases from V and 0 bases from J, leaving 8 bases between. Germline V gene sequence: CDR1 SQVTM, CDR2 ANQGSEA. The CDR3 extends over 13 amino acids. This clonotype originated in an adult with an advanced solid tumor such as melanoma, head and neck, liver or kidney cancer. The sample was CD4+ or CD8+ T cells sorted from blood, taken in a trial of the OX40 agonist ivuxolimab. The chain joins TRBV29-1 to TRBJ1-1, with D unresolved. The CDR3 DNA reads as TGCAGCGTTGAGGGTCACATGAACACTGAAGCTTTCTTT. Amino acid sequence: CSVEGHMNTEAFF.